This T cell receptor beta chain was recorded in a study of cytomegalovirus exposure and HLA in healthy donors. Notes on the study in general: Later work associated roughly 17,000 TCR beta sequences with HLA alleles at 0.05 false discovery rate.

CDR3 length: 13 amino acids. Germline assignment: CDR1 MNHNS and CDR2 SASEGT. The V end lost 7 bases, the J end lost 4 bases, and 13 bases lay between the germline ends. A word on this clone: The antigen is unknown.

Primers included in the PCR were 60 Vbeta and 13 Jbeta primers. Here immunoSEQ multiplex PCR was the method, and the copy in TCRdb shows in-frame clones only, minus some. The data hold under 200,000 clones, with 75% to 85% observed a single time. Sequencing was carried out using PBMCs. The J gene is TRBJ1-2, the V gene TRBV6-1, with no clear D. The source of this sequence is a male donor in good health and CMV-seropositive. CDR3 DNA sequence: TGTGCCAGCATCGAAGAGCCGGGCTATGGCTACACCTTC. Protein: CASIEEPGYGYTF.